The 25 T cell receptor beta chains presented below share a single source sample, sequenced in a study of T cell repertoires in cytomegalovirus infection. TCRdb analysed the reads with MiXCR anew, one entry per CDR3 protein. The sample has about 740,000 distinct CDR3 sequences, 35% to 40% seen once. Sequencing input: PBMCs. These receptors were taken from a human donor in good health (CMV status not recorded). Some clones in this sample may be carry-over from other donors' samples.

This clonotype showed up many times. The rearrangement joins TRBV7-6 to TRBJ1-3; D perhaps matches TRBD1 (5 bases). The CDR3 has 13 residues. Between the trimmed V and J ends, which lost 5 bases and 5 bases, there was a span of 10 bases. Germline CDR1 and CDR2: SGHVS and FNYEAQ. CDR3 protein: CASSTGQRNTIYF. The CDR3 DNA follows: TGTGCCAGCAGCACCGGACAAAGAAACACCATATATTTT.

The rearrangement joins TRBV4-1 to TRBJ2-7; 8 nucleotides agree with TRBD1. Losses at the gene ends were 0 bases for V and 2 bases for J; bases not matched to a gene: 0. CDR1 and CDR2 from the germline V gene are MGHRA and YSYEKL. CDR3 length equals 14 residues. The CDR3 loop is CASSQEQGAYEQYF. CDR3 DNA sequence: TGCGCCAGCAGCCAAGAACAGGGGGCCTACGAGCAGTACTTC.

This clonotype came up a few times. This sequence joins TRBV10-3 and TRBJ1-5; D perhaps matches TRBD1 (5 bases). V was cut by 3 bases and J by 2 bases, with 11 bases left in between. CDR1 is ENHRY and CDR2 is SYGVKD in the germline V gene. The CDR3 runs 15 residues. CDR3 region: CAISDGGNGNQPQHF. DNA for the CDR3: TGTGCCATCAGTGATGGGGGGAATGGCAATCAGCCCCAGCATTTT.

V and J are TRBV12-3 or TRBV12-4 and TRBJ1-2; maybe TRBD1 (6 bases). This CDR3 region has 16 residues. V was clipped by 3 bases and J by 4 bases, with 18 bases between them. The CDR3 region is CASSLTGRKPFYGYTF. The CDR3 region has the DNA TGTGCCAGCAGTTTGACAGGCCGCAAGCCCTTCTATGGCTACACCTTC.

CDR3 nucleotides: TGTGCCAGCAGCACGTCTGGACAGAAGAACACTGAAGCTTTCTTT. It specifies CASSTSGQKNTEAFF. The rearrangement links TRBV7-2 to TRBJ1-1, with D tentatively TRBD1 (6 bases). The germline V gene has CDR1 SGHTA and CDR2 FQGNSA. There are 15 residues in the CDR3. V was clipped by 5 bases and J by 1 base, with 14 bases between them.

This clonotype came up a few times. The V gene is TRBV19, the J gene TRBJ2-7; 7 nucleotides match TRBD1. In germline, CDR1 is LNHDA, CDR2 SQIVND (reference sequence). The V gene end was trimmed by 4 bases and the J gene end by 2 bases; junction bases not matched to a gene: 5. This CDR3 is built from 14 residues. The DNA for the CDR3 is TGTGCCAGTAGTAATTGGGACAGAACCTACGAGCAGTACTTC. Translating gives CASSNWDRTYEQYF. Filled out from reference TRBV19 and TRBJ2-7, the complete variable domain reads DGGITQSPKYLFRKEGQNVTLSCEQNLNHDAMYWYRQDPGQGLRLIYYSQIVNDFQKGDIAEGYSVSREKKESFPLTVTSAQKNPTAFYLCASSNWDRTYEQYFGPGTRLTVT.

This clonotype was seen a few times. The chain employs TRBV20-1 and TRBJ2-1, with TRBD2 matching over 9 bases. The trim removed 7 bases at V and 4 bases at J, leaving 2 bases unmatched. CDR3 length: 12 residues. Per germline, CDR1 DFQATT and CDR2 SNEGSKA (reference sequence). CDR3 DNA sequence: TGCAGTGGCCTAGCGGGGTACAATGAGCAGTTCTTC. Translating gives CSGLAGYNEQFF.

This clonotype was seen more than once but under ten times. The rearrangement links TRBV6-5 to TRBJ1-4; possible D gene TRBD1, 5 bases. Trimming shortened V by 0 bases and J by 8 bases, and 13 bases separated the two germline ends. The germline V gene encodes CDR1 MNHEY and CDR2 SVGAGI. CDR3 length: 15 amino acids. The CDR3 DNA reads as TGTGCCAGCAGTTACTCGTGGAGACAGCCCGAAAAACTGTTTTTT. Its translation: CASSYSWRQPEKLFF.

Worth noting for this clonotype: A much larger clone differs from this one at a single base, so this may be a read error. Because the CDR3 is missing its conserved closing phenylalanine or tryptophan, this is likely a read error. The rearrangement joins TRBV2 to TRBJ1-1; a weak D match, TRBD1 (5 bases). The CDR3 is made up of 13 amino acids. Trimming left V 6 bases short and J 2 bases short, with 10 bases between. Germline V gene data show CDR1 as SNHLY and CDR2 as FYNNEI. CDR3 DNA sequence: TGTGCCAGCAGCCGGGGCGAAAACACTGAAGCTTTCGTT. It is translated as CASSRGENTEAFV.

V gene TRBV2 combines with J gene TRBJ1-4, with D possibly being TRBD1 (5 bases). The CDR3 length is 12 residues. The V gene's germline CDR1 is SNHLY and CDR2 FYNNEI. The V end lost 5 bases, the J end lost 9 bases, and 10 bases lay between the germline ends. The CDR3 region has the DNA TGTGCCAGCAGTACAGACAGTAAAAAACTGTTTTTT. This translates into CASSTDSKKLFF.

This clonotype was detected many times. V gene TRBV7-2 combines with J gene TRBJ1-2; the D gene is possibly TRBD1 (6 bases). Per germline, CDR1 SGHTA and CDR2 FQGNSA. This CDR3 spans 13 amino acids. Trimming took 7 bases from V and 2 from J, leaving 11 bases between them. CDR3 sequence: CASTPGQNYGYTF. Here the CDR3 DNA reads TGTGCCAGCACCCCCGGACAGAACTATGGCTACACCTTC.

At least ten counts were recorded for this clonotype. This rearrangement joins TRBV7-9 to TRBJ1-1; the D is unclear. CDR3 length equals 12 residues. V shed 5 bases and J shed 10 bases, with 14 bases lying between them. Germline-derived CDR1 and CDR2 are SEHNR and FQNEAQ (reference sequence). The CDR3 sequence is CASSPSRDIAFF. The CDR3 bases are TGTGCCAGCAGCCCCAGTAGGGATATAGCTTTCTTT. Together with reference TRBV7-9 and TRBJ1-1, the CDR3 gives the full variable domain: DTGVSQNPRHKITKRGQNVTFRCDPISEHNRLYWYRQTLGQGPEFLTYFQNEAQLEKSRLLSDRFSAERPKGSFSTLEIQRTEQGDSAMYLCASSPSRDIAFFGQGTRLTVV.

On this clonotype itself: This CDR3 is missing its conserved last phenylalanine or tryptophan, likely due to a read error. It is unclear where the CDR3 begins or ends on the DNA, so no DNA is shown, and the CDR3 is as TCRdb lists it. The rearrangement uses TRBV7-3 and TRBJ2-7; the D segment call TRBD2 is taken from the table without a DNA check. The germline gives CDR1 SGHTA, CDR2 FQGTGA. 15 amino acids form the CDR3, both terminal residues included. This chain's CDR3 is CASSLSPGTSGGLVY.

The chain uses TRBV12-3 or TRBV12-4 and TRBJ2-7; maybe TRBD2 (6 bases). Trimming took 7 bases from V and 3 from J, leaving 13 bases between them. The CDR3 totals 13 residues. CDR3 loop: CASTLNGGYEQYF. DNA for the CDR3: TGTGCCAGCACTCTCAACGGGGGCTACGAGCAGTACTTC.

About this clonotype itself: The CDR3 end shows no conserved phenylalanine or tryptophan, and so a read error is likely. The limits of the CDR3 on the DNA are not certain, so only TCRdb's listed CDR3 is given. V usage is TRBV19 and J usage is TRBJ1-1; TRBD1 is the table's D call and was not checked against the DNA. The length of the CDR3 is 17 amino acids, counting both ends. From germline, CDR1 is LNHDA and CDR2 SQIVND (reference sequence). The CDR3 here is CASSSGTGGAVNTETFC.

This chain connects TRBV24-1 to TRBJ2-1, with D unclear. Germline V gives CDR1 KGHDR, CDR2 SFDVKD. The CDR3 is 15 residues long. V dropped 2 bases and J dropped 5 bases, with 12 bases sitting between them. DNA of the CDR3: TGTGCCACCAGTGATTCCGGGCAGACTCACAATGAGCAGTTCTTC. The encoded protein is CATSDSGQTHNEQFF.

The V and J genes are TRBV2 and TRBJ2-1; no clear D. This CDR3 has 13 amino acids. Between the trimmed V and J ends, which lost 2 bases and 5 bases, there was a span of 7 bases. Germline CDR1 and CDR2: SNHLY and FYNNEI. CDR3 region: CASSEMENNEQFF. In nucleotides, the CDR3 is TGTGCCAGCAGTGAAATGGAGAACAATGAGCAGTTCTTC. Full variable domain (missing parts from reference TRBV2 and TRBJ2-1): EPEVTQTPSHQVTQMGQEVILRCVPISNHLYFYWYRQILGQKVEFLVSFYNNEISEKSEIFDDQFSVERPDGSNFTLKIRSTKLEDSAMYFCASSEMENNEQFFGPGTRLTVL.

The chain employs TRBV7-9 and TRBJ2-7, with D possibly being TRBD1 (8 bases). Germline values: CDR1 SEHNR, CDR2 FQNEAQ (reference sequence). CDR3 length: 15 amino acids. The V and J ends lost 5 bases and 3 bases respectively, with 17 bases between them. CDR3 residues: CASSPGQGGFYEQYF. The CDR3 DNA sequence: TGTGCCAGCAGCCCTGGACAGGGAGGGTTCTACGAGCAGTACTTC.

The V and J genes are TRBV12-3 or TRBV12-4 and TRBJ1-1; no clear D gene. With 3 bases removed from V and 5 bases from J, the gap between germline ends came to 13 bases. CDR3 length equals 14 residues. The CDR3 coding sequence is TGTGCCAGCAGTTTCCCGGACTTACCTACTGAAGCTTTCTTT. Amino acids: CASSFPDLPTEAFF.

This clonotype turned up a few times. The rearrangement joins TRBV27 to TRBJ2-3; the match to TRBD1 covers 11 bases. The CDR3 is 18 amino acids. Losses at the gene ends were 3 bases for V and 2 bases for J; bases not matched to a gene: 10. The germline gives CDR1 MNHEY, CDR2 SMNVEV (reference sequence). The CDR3 bases are TGTGCCAGCAGTTTCGTCGGGACAGGGGGGGTGGACACAGATACGCAGTATTTT. As protein: CASSFVGTGGVDTDTQYF.

This clonotype was seen many times. This CDR3 is CASSLPDRSYQPQHF. In nucleotides, the CDR3 is TGTGCCAGCAGTTTACCCGACAGATCGTATCAGCCCCAGCATTTT. V usage is TRBV6-1 and J usage is TRBJ1-5; D might be TRBD1 (5 bases). This CDR3 is built from 15 residues. Looked up from germline, CDR1 is MNHNS and CDR2 is SASEGT. V was cut by 5 bases and J by 5 bases, with 16 bases left in between.

This clonotype showed up just a few times. The V and J genes are TRBV28 and TRBJ2-4; tentative D call: TRBD2 (7 bases). Germline CDR1 MDHEN, CDR2 SYDVKM. The CDR3 extends over 15 amino acids. Deletions cut 5 bases from V and 4 bases from J, with 15 bases between. The CDR3, as DNA: TGTGCCAGCAGTCCCGGAGGGGGGGCTAAAAACATTCAGTACTTC. Amino acids: CASSPGGGAKNIQYF.

The rearrangement joins TRBV28 to TRBJ1-5, with no clear D. The CDR3 loop spans 15 amino acids. Between the trimmed V and J ends, which lost 5 bases and 7 bases, there was a span of 18 bases. Germline CDR1 MDHEN, CDR2 SYDVKM. CDR3 DNA: TGTGCCAGCAGTCCCCCGGGCCACTCCGAACAGCCCCAGCATTTT. Amino acids: CASSPPGHSEQPQHF.

J is TRBJ1-2 and V is TRBV4-1, with D tentatively TRBD1 (5 bases). Germline values: CDR1 MGHRA, CDR2 YSYEKL. CDR3 length equals 18 residues. V lost 1 base and J 4 bases, leaving 22 bases between the germline ends. The CDR3 here is CASSQGADGARPVYGYTF. DNA for the CDR3: TGCGCCAGCAGCCAAGGAGCAGACGGGGCGCGGCCAGTCTATGGCTACACCTTC.

This clonotype turned up a few times. This sequence joins TRBV7-6 and TRBJ1-5; no reliable D call. The V end lost 5 bases, the J end lost 0 bases, and 11 bases lay between the germline ends. The germline V gene has CDR1 SGHVS and CDR2 FNYEAQ. CDR3 length: 15 amino acids. The CDR3 DNA is TGTGCCAGCAGCCCATCGGGGTTTAGCAATCAGCCCCAGCATTTT. Translated, it gives CASSPSGFSNQPQHF. The full variable domain, with the rest looked up from reference TRBV7-6 and TRBJ1-5, is GAGVSQSPRYKVTKRGQDVALRCDPISGHVSLYWYRQALGQGPEFLTYFNYEAQQDKSGLPNDRFSAERPEGSISTLTIQRTEQRDSAMYRCASSPSGFSNQPQHFGDGTRLSIL.